This T cell receptor beta chain was sequenced during a study of blood T cells in healthy people across ages (dated by TCRdb to between 2014 and 2017). General notes on the study: In model experiments, template switching captured about one uniquely barcoded TCR beta cDNA molecule for every two T cells. To avoid experimental bias, donors of different ages were spread randomly across the sequencing lanes. The study measured age-related changes in TCR beta repertoire diversity using deep sequencing normalized with unique cDNA molecular identifiers. Donors were grouped into four age groups: young (average 16 years), middle-aged (roughly 40), aged (around 62) and long-lived (approximately 78). Using the same blood draw, the study looked at two additional independent replicas of 1 million unique cDNA reads for two donors, one aged 18 to 30 and the other aged 80 or older. Paper-wide results and their limitations: Estimates of total diversity based on one million sequenced T cells were regarded as lower bounds and as underestimates. Because profiling used bulk unsorted PBMCs, naive and antigen-experienced compartments could not be compared conclusively. Compared with the aged group, the long-lived group had more naive CD4+ T cells, fewer expanded clones and increased TCR diversity, a pattern suggesting age selection. A strong correlation was found between observed TCR beta diversity and the percentage of naive T cells measured by flow cytometry. As age increased, observed TCR beta diversity per million T cells dropped in a roughly linear way, and a significant reduction was already evident by age roughly 40. Because the CMV infection status of the donors was unknown, age-related changes in expanded clonotypes may potentially have been confounded.

A word on this clonotype: The antigen it recognizes is unknown. Within one base of it there is no much larger clone, and no base qualities were kept.

V and J are trimmed by 3 bases and 6 bases, and the gene matches miss 5 bases of the junction. From its cysteine to its phenylalanine, the CDR3 spans 15 amino acids. The only DNA kept is the CDR3, 45 bases in frame from the first base. In the germline V gene (reference sequence), CDR1 corresponds to DFQATT and CDR2 to SNEGSKA. The roughly 39 donors, aged about 6 to 100 years, were systemically healthy Caucasian individuals from Russia. Each donor gave approximately 9.3 milliliters of peripheral blood, collected into EDTA-treated Vacutainer tubes. PBMCs were isolated by Ficoll-Paque density-gradient centrifugation, with at least 6.5 million obtained per sample. Total RNA, at least 6 micrograms per sample, was extracted from PBMCs with Trizol reagent. Naive CD45RAhigh/CD27high T cell percentages were measured by flow cytometry on a PBMC aliquot from every donor. Library prep was done by 5' RACE. The sequencing machine was an Illumina HiSeq 2500. The second PCR ran for about 6 to 12 cycles and used a J-beta primer mix along with a sample-barcoded 5' primer. A template-switch 5' adaptor carrying 12 random nucleotides introduced a unique molecular identifier onto each TCR beta cDNA molecule. At least 2.5 million CDR3-containing paired-end reads were obtained from each sample. First-strand cDNA was synthesized from all RNA with the Mint cDNA synthesis kit, primed by a TRBC-specific oligonucleotide. Following uracil-DNA glycosylase treatment, all cDNA underwent a first 18-cycle PCR with the universal primers M1SS and BC2_uni_R. The source study handled its data this way. For normalization, 1 million high-quality reads were randomly selected from each sample, with every read carrying a distinct molecular identifier. Reads with shared molecular identifiers were discarded instead of being binned into consensus sequences. CDR3 identification, clonotype clustering and error correction used MiTCR with a Q25 quality threshold and the strictest error-elimination algorithm. Lower-bound total TCR beta diversity was estimated with a nonparametric unseen species model using Euler transformation. The public reads were quality trimmed at Q25 with fastp and then assembled into clones with MiXCR by TCRdb, keeping productive beta chains. Entries that share a CDR3 protein sequence are merged under the most common genes and DNA. What appears here as the V and J calls and clone size reflects TCRdb's work, not the paper's. This sample lists about 1.8 million distinct CDR3 sequences; about 49% were detected once. The ten largest clonotypes hold less than 2.5% of the sample.

The receptor was isolated from a woman in her thirties or forties in good health. The sequencing input was blood. The chain uses TRBV20-1 and TRBJ2-2; 12 central bases correspond to TRBD1. The DNA reads TGCAGTGCTAGGGGACAGGGGGCGTTTGCCGGGGAGCTGTTTTTT. This translates into CSARGQGAFAGELFF.